The present T cell receptor beta chain was sequenced within a study of blood T cell repertoires in COVID-19. Study at large: Samples taken during acute and convalescent COVID-19 were collected in the United States, Italy and Spain. The cDNA or gDNA used as material had been derived from T cells, B-cell-depleted T cells, or PBMCs.

Authors' processing steps: Researchers report that nucleated cell counts were estimated from reference gene primer amplification. Assay: immunoSEQ multiplex PCR; the TCRdb copy retains only in-frame clones and omits some. That table furnishes V, J and clone size, whereas the DNA furnished D and trimming. The table includes about 260,000 clones, approximately 88% detected once. This CDR3 comprises 16 residues. Trimming removed 0 bases from V and 0 bases from J, with 9 bases in between. Germline CDR1 KGHDR, CDR2 SFDVKD. Material: peripheral blood. This sequence was found in a woman in her sixties or seventies with COVID-19, enrolled during active disease. The J gene is TRBJ2-3, the V gene TRBV24-1, with D uncertain. The CDR3 here is CATSDLPQTSTDTQYF. DNA for the CDR3: TGTGCCACCAGTGATTTGCCCCAGACTAGCACAGATACGCAGTATTTT.